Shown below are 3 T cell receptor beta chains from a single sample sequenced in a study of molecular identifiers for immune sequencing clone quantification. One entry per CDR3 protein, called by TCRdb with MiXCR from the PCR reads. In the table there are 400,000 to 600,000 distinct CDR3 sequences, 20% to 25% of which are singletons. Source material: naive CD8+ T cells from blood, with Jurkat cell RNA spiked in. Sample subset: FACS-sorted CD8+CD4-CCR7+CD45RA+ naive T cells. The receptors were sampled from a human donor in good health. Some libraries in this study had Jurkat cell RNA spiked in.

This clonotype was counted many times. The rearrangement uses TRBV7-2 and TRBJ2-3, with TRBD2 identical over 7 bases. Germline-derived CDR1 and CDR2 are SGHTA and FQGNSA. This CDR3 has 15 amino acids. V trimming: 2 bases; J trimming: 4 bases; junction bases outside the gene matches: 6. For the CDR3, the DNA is TGTGCCAGCAGCTTAATGACTGCGGGGGCAGATACGCAGTATTTT. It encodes CASSLMTAGADTQYF.

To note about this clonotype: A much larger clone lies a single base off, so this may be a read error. The CDR3 protein is CASSYTSGSQETQYF. The CDR3 DNA reads TGTGCCAGCAGTTACACTAGCGGTTCTCAAGAGACCCAGTACTTC. This chain links TRBV6-5 with TRBJ2-5, with 8 bases aligning to TRBD2. The CDR3 spans 15 residues. With 2 bases clipped from V and 2 bases from J, the junction kept 4 bases outside the gene matches. Germline values: CDR1 MNHEY, CDR2 SVGAGI.

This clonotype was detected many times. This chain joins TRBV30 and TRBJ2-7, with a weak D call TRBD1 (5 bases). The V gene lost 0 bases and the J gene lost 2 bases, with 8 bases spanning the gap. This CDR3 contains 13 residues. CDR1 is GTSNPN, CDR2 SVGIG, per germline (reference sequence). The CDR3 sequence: CAWSVGQTYEQYF. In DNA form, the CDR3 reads TGTGCCTGGAGTGTGGGGCAGACCTACGAGCAGTACTTC.